This T cell receptor beta chain was sequenced in a study of blood T cell repertoires in COVID-19. In the study overall: COVID-19 samples, acute and convalescent, were from the United States, Italy and Spain. PBMCs, B-cell-depleted T cells, or T cells were the source of the cDNA or gDNA that made up the material.

The V gene end was trimmed by 2 bases and the J gene end by 6 bases; junction bases not matched to a gene: 6. The CDR3 length is 15 residues. CDR1 and CDR2 from the germline V gene are SNHLY and FYNNEI. Per the study methods: How many nucleated cells were present was estimated from reference gene primer amplification. Sequencing used immunoSEQ multiplex PCR; TCRdb keeps in-frame clones, though not all of them. The V and J calls and clone size are taken from that table; D and trimming were inferred from the DNA. The sample includes 80,000 to 90,000 clones, around 87% of them seen just once. The TCR comes from a man between 40 and 49 years old with acute or convalescent COVID-19. Source material: peripheral blood. The rearrangement joins TRBV2 to TRBJ2-2, with TRBD2 matching 7 bases. The CDR3 DNA is TGTGCCAGCAGTGAATCTGTGAGCGGGGCCGGGGAGCTGTTTTTT. It yields the protein CASSESVSGAGELFF.